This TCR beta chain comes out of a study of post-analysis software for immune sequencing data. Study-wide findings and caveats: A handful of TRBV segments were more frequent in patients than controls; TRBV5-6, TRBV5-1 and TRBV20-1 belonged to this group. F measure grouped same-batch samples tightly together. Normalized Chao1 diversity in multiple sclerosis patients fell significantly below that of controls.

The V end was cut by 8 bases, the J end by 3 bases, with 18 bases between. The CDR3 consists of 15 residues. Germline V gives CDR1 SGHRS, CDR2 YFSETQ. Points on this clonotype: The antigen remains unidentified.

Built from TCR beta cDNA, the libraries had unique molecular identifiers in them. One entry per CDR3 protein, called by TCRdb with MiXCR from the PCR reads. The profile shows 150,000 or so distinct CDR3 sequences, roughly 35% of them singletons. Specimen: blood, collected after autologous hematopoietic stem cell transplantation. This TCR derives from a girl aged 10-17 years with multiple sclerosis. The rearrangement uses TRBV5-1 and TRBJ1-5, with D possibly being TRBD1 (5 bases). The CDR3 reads CASSPGRGPNQPQHF. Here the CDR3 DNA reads TGCGCCAGTAGCCCGGGACGGGGTCCCAATCAGCCCCAGCATTTT.